Each of the 17 T cell receptor beta chains below was sequenced from the same sample in a study of human T cells and chemical hapten exposure. Time point specified: healthy volunteer bleed at 2 weeks. Extraction yielded total RNA from whole blood (unfractionated). TCRdb re-derived calls from the RACE reads in MiXCR, one entry per CDR3 protein. The sample holds roughly 100,000 distinct CDR3 sequences, about 10% seen once. Sequenced sample: whole blood. The receptors derive from a female donor in good health. Some clones in this sample may be carry-over from other donors' samples.

V is TRBV20-1 and J is TRBJ1-2; D not resolved. CDR3 size: 13 residues. The germline V gene has CDR1 DFQATT and CDR2 SNEGSKA (reference sequence). Trimming took off 1 base at V and 4 bases at J, with 10 bases between the two ends. As DNA, the CDR3 is TGCAGTGCTAGAGTGGGGTTAGGCTATGGCTACACCTTC. Translated, it gives CSARVGLGYGYTF.

The rearrangement links TRBV25-1 to TRBJ1-2, with 9 bases matching TRBD1. The CDR3 totals 12 residues. Germline-derived CDR1 and CDR2 are MGHDK and SYGVNS. J lost 6 bases, V lost 6 bases, and 2 bases had no gene match. DNA of the CDR3: TGTGCCAGCAGACAGGGGGCAGATGGCTACACCTTC. It translates to CASRQGADGYTF.

This clonotype was picked up a small number of times. This chain uses TRBV28 with TRBJ1-2; TRBD1 matches 7 bases. V shed 6 bases and J 8 bases; nucleotides not matched to a gene: 3. The CDR3 runs 11 residues. The germline CDR1 and CDR2 sequences are MDHEN and SYDVKM. CDR3: CASRTGVGYTF. As DNA, the CDR3 is TGTGCCAGCAGAACAGGGGTAGGCTACACCTTC.

A few counts support this clonotype. The V call is TRBV4-3, the J call TRBJ2-1; tentatively, D is TRBD1 (6 bases). Germline V lookup: CDR1 LGHNA, CDR2 YSLEER. The CDR3 extends over 14 amino acids. Deletions cut 4 bases from V and 5 bases from J, with 12 bases between. The CDR3 DNA follows: TGCGCCAGCAGCCGGGGGCGGTTGGACAATGAGCAGTTCTTC. It is translated as CASSRGRLDNEQFF.

The rearrangement joins TRBV2 to TRBJ1-2, with 9 bases identical to TRBD1. With V trimmed by 6 bases and J by 2 bases, 10 bases remained unmatched. Germline values: CDR1 SNHLY, CDR2 FYNNEI. CDR3 length equals 16 residues. This CDR3 is CASSRNRGRANYGYTF. CDR3 sequence (DNA): TGTGCCAGCAGCAGGAACAGGGGGCGTGCGAACTATGGCTACACCTTC. Based on the CDR3 plus reference TRBV2 and TRBJ1-2, the full variable domain is EPEVTQTPSHQVTQMGQEVILRCVPISNHLYFYWYRQILGQKVEFLVSFYNNEISEKSEIFDDQFSVERPDGSNFTLKIRSTKLEDSAMYFCASSRNRGRANYGYTFGSGTRLTVV.

The chain couples TRBV28 to TRBJ1-5, with D possibly matching TRBD1 (5 bases). Germline V lookup: CDR1 MDHEN, CDR2 SYDVKM. The CDR3 runs to 12 residues. V dropped 7 bases and J dropped 6 bases, with 10 bases sitting between them. CDR3 nucleotides: TGTGCCAGCAAGAATGGGGGTCAGCCCCAGCATTTT. Protein: CASKNGGQPQHF.

The chain has TRBV25-1 and TRBJ2-6; D perhaps matches TRBD1 (6 bases). Germline loops: CDR1 MGHDK, CDR2 SYGVNS. The CDR3 has 15 amino acids. V shed 7 bases and J shed 3 bases, with 13 bases lying between them. The CDR3 bases are TGTGCCAGCACACCAGGGGTTGTTGGGGCCAACGTCCTGACTTTC. The encoded protein is CASTPGVVGANVLTF. The variable domain in full, completed from reference TRBV25-1 and TRBJ2-6, reads EADIYQTPRYLVIGTGKKITLECSQTMGHDKMYWYQQDPGMELHLIHYSYGVNSTEKGDLSSESTVSRIRTEHFPLTLESARPSHTSQYLCASTPGVVGANVLTFGAGSRLTVL.

The chain couples TRBV20-1 to TRBJ2-3; 7 bases are shared with TRBD2. The V gene's germline CDR1 is DFQATT and CDR2 SNEGSKA (reference sequence). The CDR3 loop spans 14 amino acids. V lost 1 base to trimming and J lost 0 bases; unmatched junction nucleotides: 1. This CDR3 reads CSARVGGSTDTQYF. The CDR3 DNA reads as TGCAGTGCTAGAGTGGGAGGGAGCACAGATACGCAGTATTTT.

By share, this clonotype counts as medium-sized. The genes are TRBV6-1 and TRBJ2-1; D ambiguous. Trimming left V 4 bases short and J 10 bases short, with 14 bases between. The CDR3 totals 13 residues. From germline, CDR1 is MNHNS and CDR2 SASEGT. The CDR3 region is CASSGLEVAEQFF. Written as DNA, the CDR3 is TGTGCCAGCAGTGGACTTGAGGTCGCGGAGCAGTTCTTC.

J is TRBJ1-6 and V is TRBV19; D remains unclear. The CDR3 runs 13 residues. The V end was cut by 2 bases, the J end by 8 bases, with 7 bases between. The germline V gene has CDR1 LNHDA and CDR2 SQIVND (reference sequence). CDR3 bases: TGTGCCAGTAGTATACACAGAGATTCACCCCTCCACTTT. This gives the protein CASSIHRDSPLHF.

This clonotype occurred many times. This sequence joins TRBV28 and TRBJ2-4, with D maybe TRBD2 (6 bases). Germline assignment: CDR1 MDHEN and CDR2 SYDVKM. V was shortened by 2 bases and J by 1 base, with 6 bases between the two germline ends. CDR3 length equals 14 residues. The CDR3 protein is CASSLGGAKNIQYF. Written as DNA, the CDR3 is TGTGCCAGCAGTTTAGGGGGGGCCAAAAACATTCAGTACTTC.

This rearrangement joins TRBV6-5 to TRBJ2-1, with D possibly matching TRBD2 (6 bases). Trimming stripped 2 bases from V and 1 base from J, with 18 bases between. Germline V gene lookup returns CDR1 MNHEY and CDR2 SVGAGI. The CDR3 spans 18 residues. This CDR3 reads CASSYRSGPPGSYNEQFF. For the CDR3, the DNA is TGTGCCAGCAGTTACCGTAGCGGCCCTCCCGGGTCCTACAATGAGCAGTTCTTC.

The chain is built from TRBV4-1 and TRBJ1-1; 7 positions match TRBD1. The length of the CDR3 is 15 residues. The germline V gene has CDR1 MGHRA and CDR2 YSYEKL. The V and J ends lost 1 base and 1 base, in that order; junction bases with no gene match: 3. The CDR3 bases are TGCGCCAGCAGCCAAGTGAGGACAGGGAACACTGAAGCTTTCTTT. This encodes CASSQVRTGNTEAFF.

In its sample, this clonotype was seen a few times. The rearrangement uses TRBV28 and TRBJ1-4; D is possibly TRBD1 (5 bases). V was shortened by 3 bases and J by 5 bases, with 16 bases between the two germline ends. Germline V gives CDR1 MDHEN, CDR2 SYDVKM. This CDR3 is built from 16 residues. The CDR3 region is CASSFPARAGNEKLFF. As DNA, the CDR3 is TGTGCCAGCAGTTTCCCCGCCAGGGCAGGGAATGAAAAACTGTTTTTT.

V gene TRBV7-2 combines with J gene TRBJ1-4; 7 nucleotides align to TRBD1. V trimming: 0 bases; J trimming: 6 bases; junction bases outside the gene matches: 4. Germline V gene data show CDR1 as SGHTA and CDR2 as FQGNSA. The CDR3 has 15 residues. The CDR3 DNA sequence: TGTGCCAGCAGCTTAGCGCGCCAGGGGGATGAAAAACTGTTTTTT. This sequence encodes CASSLARQGDEKLFF.

This clonotype was observed a handful of times. V usage is TRBV28 and J usage is TRBJ1-1; TRBD1 matches 9 bases. With 5 bases clipped from V and 3 bases from J, the junction kept 4 bases outside the gene matches. Germline loops: CDR1 MDHEN, CDR2 SYDVKM. CDR3 size: 14 residues. The chain's CDR3 is CASSVQGAYTEAFF. In DNA form, the CDR3 reads TGTGCCAGCAGTGTACAGGGGGCCTACACTGAAGCTTTCTTT.

Remarks on this clonotype: One base away lies a much larger clone, so this may be a sequencing read error. V usage is TRBV7-2 and J usage is TRBJ2-1; TRBD2 might be the D (7 bases). Germline V gene data show CDR1 as SGHTA and CDR2 as FQGNSA. V gave up 4 bases and J gave up 16 bases, with 29 bases separating them. The CDR3 has 16 amino acids. CDR3 in DNA: TGTGCCAGCAGCTCCCCCCGGGACATGGGACGAGCGGGACTTTTCTTC. Translated, it gives CASSSPRDMGRAGLFF. The full variable domain, with the rest looked up from reference TRBV7-2 and TRBJ2-1, is GAGVSQSPSNKVTEKGKDVELRCDPISGHTALYWYRQSLGQGLEFLIYFQGNSAPDKSGLPSDRFSAERTGGSVSTLTIQRTQQEDSAVYLCASSSPRDMGRAGLFFGPGTRLTVL.